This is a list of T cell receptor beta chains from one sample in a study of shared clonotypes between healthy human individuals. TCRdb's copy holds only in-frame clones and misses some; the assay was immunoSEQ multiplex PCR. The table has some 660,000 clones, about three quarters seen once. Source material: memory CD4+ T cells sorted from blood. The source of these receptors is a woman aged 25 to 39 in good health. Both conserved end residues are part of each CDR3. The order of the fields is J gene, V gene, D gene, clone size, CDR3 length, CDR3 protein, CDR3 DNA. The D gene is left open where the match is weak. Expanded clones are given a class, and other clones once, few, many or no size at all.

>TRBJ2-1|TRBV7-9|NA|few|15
CASSSRGLWDNEQFF
TGTGCCAGCAGCTCGAGGGGATTATGGGACAATGAGCAGTTCTTC
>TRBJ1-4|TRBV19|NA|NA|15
CASSVSDGRREKLFF
TGTGCCAGTAGTGTGTCGGACGGACGGAGGGAAAAACTGTTTTTT
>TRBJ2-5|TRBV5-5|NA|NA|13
CASSLEPTKTQYF
TGTGCCAGCAGCTTGGAACCCACGAAGACCCAGTACTTC
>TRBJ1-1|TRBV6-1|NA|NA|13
CASSAQVNTEAFF
TGTGCCAGCAGTGCACAGGTGAACACTGAAGCTTTCTTT
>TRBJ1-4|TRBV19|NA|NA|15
CASRSLRGAFEKLFF
TGTGCCAGTAGGAGTCTTCGGGGGGCTTTTGAAAAACTGTTTTTT
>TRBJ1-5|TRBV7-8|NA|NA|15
CASSLNPRYNQPQHF
TGTGCCAGCAGCTTAAATCCCCGGTATAATCAGCCCCAGCATTTT
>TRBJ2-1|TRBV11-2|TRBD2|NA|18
CASSLGLEGGRALNEQFF
TGTGCCAGCAGCCTAGGGCTAGAGGGCGGGAGAGCCCTCAATGAGCAGTTCTTC
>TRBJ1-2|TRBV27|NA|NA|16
CASSFTPRRGGYGYTF
TGTGCCAGCAGTTTTACCCCTCGTCGCGGCGGCTATGGCTACACCTTC
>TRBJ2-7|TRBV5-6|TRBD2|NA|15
CASSWGLAFTYEQYF
TGTGCCAGCAGCTGGGGACTAGCCTTTACCTACGAGCAGTACTTC
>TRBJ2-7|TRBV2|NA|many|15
CASSTDRTRFYEQYF
TGTGCCAGCAGTACTGATCGGACCAGATTCTACGAGCAGTACTTC
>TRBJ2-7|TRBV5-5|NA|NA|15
CASSFITAGLSEQYF
TGTGCCAGCAGCTTTATTACGGCGGGATTGAGCGAGCAGTACTTC
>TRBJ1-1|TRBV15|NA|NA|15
CATSRVGGGSTEAFF
TGTGCCACCAGCAGAGTGGGTGGCGGGAGTACTGAAGCTTTCTTT
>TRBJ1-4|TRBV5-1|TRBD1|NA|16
CASSWTGGVRGEKLFF
TGCGCCAGCAGCTGGACAGGGGGTGTCCGGGGTGAAAAACTGTTTTTT
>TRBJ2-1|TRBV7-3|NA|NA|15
CASSLQGSSGNEQFF
TGTGCCAGCAGCTTGCAGGGCTCGTCGGGCAATGAGCAGTTCTTC
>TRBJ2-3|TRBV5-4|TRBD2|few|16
CASSLGTSGYTDTQYF
TGTGCCAGCAGCCTAGGGACTAGCGGTTACACAGATACGCAGTATTTT
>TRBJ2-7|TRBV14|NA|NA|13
CASSQEPSSGQYF
TGTGCCAGCAGCCAAGAACCTAGTTCGGGGCAGTACTTC
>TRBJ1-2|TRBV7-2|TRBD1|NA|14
CASSQGQGWYGYTF
TGTGCCAGCAGCCAGGGACAGGGATGGTATGGCTACACCTTC
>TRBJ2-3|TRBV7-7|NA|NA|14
CASSPGRGTDTQYF
TGTGCCAGCAGCCCCGGTAGGGGAACAGATACGCAGTATTTT
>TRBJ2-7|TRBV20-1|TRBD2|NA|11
CSVLAFNEQYF
TGCAGTGTACTAGCGTTCAACGAGCAGTACTTC
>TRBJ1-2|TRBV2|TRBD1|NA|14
CASRQGQGAFGYTF
TGTGCCAGCAGACAGGGTCAGGGGGCTTTTGGCTACACCTTC
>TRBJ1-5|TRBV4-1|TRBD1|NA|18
CASSQDGWTGIRNQPQHF
TGCGCCAGCAGCCAAGATGGTTGGACAGGGATAAGGAATCAGCCCCAGCATTTT
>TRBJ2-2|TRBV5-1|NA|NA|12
CASSSNTGELFF
TGCGCCAGCAGTTCGAACACCGGGGAGCTGTTTTTT
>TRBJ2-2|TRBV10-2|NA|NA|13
CASSIPGAGELFF
TGCGCCAGCAGCATACCGGGAGCCGGGGAGCTGTTTTTT
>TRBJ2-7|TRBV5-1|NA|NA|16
CASSLGFGAPSYEQYF
TGCGCCAGCAGCTTGGGCTTTGGGGCACCGAGCTACGAGCAGTACTTC
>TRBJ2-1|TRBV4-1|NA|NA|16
CASSQSLADPYNEQFF
TGCGCCAGCAGCCAATCCTTAGCGGATCCCTACAATGAGCAGTTCTTC
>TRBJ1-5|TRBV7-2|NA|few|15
CASSFTGGYNQPQHF
TGTGCCAGCAGCTTTACGGGGGGCTACAATCAGCCCCAGCATTTT
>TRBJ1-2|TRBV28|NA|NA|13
CASSLGSGYGYTF
TGTGCCAGCAGTTTAGGTTCGGGGTATGGCTACACCTTC
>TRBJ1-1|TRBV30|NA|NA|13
CAWSEGVNTEAFF
TGTGCCTGGAGTGAGGGAGTGAACACTGAAGCTTTCTTT
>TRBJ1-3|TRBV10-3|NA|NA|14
CATRQGFSGNTIYF
TGTGCCACCCGCCAGGGGTTCTCTGGAAACACCATATATTTT
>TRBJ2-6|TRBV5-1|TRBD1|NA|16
CASSSTGGPGANVLTF
TGCGCCAGCAGCTCAACAGGGGGCCCTGGGGCCAACGTCCTGACTTTC
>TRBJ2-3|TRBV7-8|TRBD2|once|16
CASSLGTSSRTDTQYF
TGTGCCAGCAGCTTAGGGACTAGCAGCCGCACAGATACGCAGTATTTT
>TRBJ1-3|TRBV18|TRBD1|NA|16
CASSATGGASGNTIYF
TGTGCCAGCTCAGCAACAGGGGGCGCCTCTGGAAACACCATATATTTT
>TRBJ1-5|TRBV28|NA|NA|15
CASSLFGGGNQPQHF
TGTGCCAGCAGTTTATTTGGGGGGGGCAATCAGCCCCAGCATTTT
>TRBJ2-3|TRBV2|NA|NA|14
CASSVLTGTDTQYF
TGTGCCAGCAGTGTTTTGACAGGCACAGATACGCAGTATTTT
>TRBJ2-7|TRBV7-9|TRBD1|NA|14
CASSSDRGSHEQYF
TGTGCCAGCAGCTCTGACAGGGGATCCCACGAGCAGTACTTC
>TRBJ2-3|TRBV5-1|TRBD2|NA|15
CASSGSSGRTDTQYF
TGCGCCAGCAGCGGAAGTAGCGGGAGAACAGATACGCAGTATTTT
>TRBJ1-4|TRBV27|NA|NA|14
CASGSTATNEKLFF
TGTGCCAGCGGGTCAACTGCAACTAATGAAAAACTGTTTTTT
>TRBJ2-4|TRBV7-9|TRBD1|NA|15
CASSLGDSVANIQYF
TGTGCCAGCAGCTTAGGGGACAGTGTAGCAAACATTCAGTACTTC
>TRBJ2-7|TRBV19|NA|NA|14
CASSAGTAVYEQYF
TGTGCCAGTAGTGCAGGGACGGCTGTGTACGAGCAGTACTTC
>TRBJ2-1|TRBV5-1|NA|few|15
CASSFSVSSYNEQFF
TGCGCCAGCAGCTTTTCGGTTAGCTCCTACAATGAGCAGTTCTTC
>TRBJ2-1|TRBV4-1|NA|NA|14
CASSQADRYNEQFF
TGCGCCAGCAGCCAAGCGGACAGATACAATGAGCAGTTCTTC
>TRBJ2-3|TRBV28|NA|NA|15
CASSLYSGGTDTQYF
TGTGCCAGCAGTTTATATAGCGGAGGCACAGATACGCAGTATTTT
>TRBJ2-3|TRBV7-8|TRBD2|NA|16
CASSSLGGRAADTQYF
TGTGCCAGCAGCTCCCTAGGCGGGAGGGCCGCAGATACGCAGTATTTT
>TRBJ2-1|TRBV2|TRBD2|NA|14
CANSTSGSLGEQFF
TGTGCCAATTCGACTAGCGGGAGTCTTGGTGAGCAGTTCTTC
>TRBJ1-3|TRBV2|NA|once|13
CASPTDSGNTIYF
TGTGCCAGCCCCACAGACTCTGGAAACACCATATATTTT
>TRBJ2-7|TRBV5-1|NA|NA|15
CASSPGLEIAYEQYF
TGCGCCAGCAGCCCTGGACTGGAAATTGCCTACGAGCAGTACTTC